This note documents a single TCR beta chain sequence. The data stem from a study of PD-1 blockade in classical Hodgkin lymphoma. About the study: Patients were given intravenous nivolumab, 3 mg/kg, every 2 weeks.

This CDR3 comprises 16 residues. Germline CDR1 and CDR2: LGHNA and YSLEER. Unmatched junction bases numbered 5, after V lost 0 bases and J lost 0 bases. No patient escaped relapse after autologous stem cell transplantation, and brentuximab vedotin exposure varied. Sequenced by immunoSEQ multiplex PCR; TCRdb stores in-frame clones only, minus some. The sample has some 18,000 clones, over 80% seen once. The chain combines TRBV4-3 with TRBJ2-7, with 7 bases lining up with TRBD2. This receptor was taken from a human donor with classical Hodgkin lymphoma. Sequenced material: peripheral blood mononuclear cells (PBMCs), taken before the second cycle of nivolumab. CDR3 amino acids: CASSQDAGGSSYEQYF. The DNA of the CDR3 is TGCGCCAGCAGCCAAGATGCCGGGGGGAGCTCCTACGAGCAGTACTTC.